A single sample gave rise to the 20 T cell receptor beta chains below, sequenced in a study of T-cell memory formation after mild COVID-19. TCRdb re-derived calls from the 5' RACE reads in MiXCR, one entry per CDR3 protein. This sample yields approximately 560,000 distinct CDR3 sequences, of which 17% are seen a single time; just over 8% belongs to the top ten. The sequenced sample consisted of PBMCs or a T cell subset sorted from them (not recorded which). These receptors were collected from an adult woman who had mild COVID-19 (a few samples of this study predate the infection). Cell type and time point are not known.

This clonotype turned up a few times. V gene TRBV7-2 combines with J gene TRBJ2-6; tentative D call: TRBD2 (6 bases). The CDR3 contains 16 residues. V lost 7 bases and J 4 bases, leaving 17 bases between the germline ends. Per the germline V gene, CDR1 is SGHTA and CDR2 is FQGNSA. The DNA for the CDR3 is TGTGCCAGCACCAAAGGAGGGGCTGGAGGGGCCAACGTCCTGACTTTC. Translating gives CASTKGGAGGANVLTF.

A few counts support this clonotype. This sequence joins TRBV5-5 and TRBJ2-5; TRBD1 might be the D (6 bases). Germline CDR1 is SGHKS and CDR2 is YYEKEE (reference sequence). The CDR3 length is 16 residues. The V end was cut by 5 bases, the J end by 4 bases, with 21 bases between. As DNA, the CDR3 is TGTGCCAGCAGTCGGAATTACAGGGTGGTTGGAGAGACCCAGTACTTC. Its translation: CASSRNYRVVGETQYF.

The V and J genes are TRBV6-2 or TRBV6-3 and TRBJ2-2, with 8 nucleotides matching TRBD1. Germline V gives CDR1 MNHEY, CDR2 SVGEGT. The ends lost 4 bases at V and 1 base at J; junction bases unmatched: 5. The CDR3 runs 16 residues. CDR3 sequence: CASSFSGTGNTGELFF. The CDR3 DNA follows: TGTGCCAGCAGTTTTTCCGGGACAGGGAACACCGGGGAGCTGTTTTTT.

This chain connects TRBV3-1 to TRBJ1-4; possible D gene TRBD1, 5 bases. This CDR3 has 16 amino acids. Trimming removed 0 bases at V and 3 bases at J, with 11 bases between. From germline, CDR1 is LGHDT and CDR2 YNNKEL (reference sequence). CDR3 protein: CASSQEFRGPNEKLFF. The CDR3, as DNA: TGTGCCAGCAGCCAAGAATTCCGGGGCCCTAATGAAAAACTGTTTTTT.

Only a few counts were recorded for this clonotype. The gene calls are TRBV25-1 and TRBJ2-7; no clear D. The V gene lost 5 bases and the J gene lost 8 bases, with 10 bases spanning the gap. CDR1 and CDR2 (germline): MGHDK, SYGVNS. The CDR3 consists of 11 residues. CDR3: CASSSKSKQYF. The CDR3 nucleotides read TGTGCCAGCAGTAGTAAGAGTAAGCAGTACTTC.

This clonotype was detected only a few times. The rearrangement uses TRBV7-9 and TRBJ2-1; 15 bases are a match to TRBD2. This CDR3 has 17 residues. V was clipped by 7 bases and J by 0 bases; unmatched bases: 4. From germline, CDR1 is SEHNR and CDR2 FQNEAQ (reference sequence). CDR3 residues: CASMGLAGGHSYNEQFF. The CDR3 coding sequence is TGTGCCAGCATGGGACTAGCGGGGGGACACTCCTACAATGAGCAGTTCTTC.

The chain links TRBV20-1 to TRBJ2-7; D ambiguous. Germline V gene lookup returns CDR1 DFQATT and CDR2 SNEGSKA (reference sequence). The CDR3 has 16 residues. V was pared by 1 base and J by 3 bases, with 19 bases between. The CDR3 loop reads CSARARRAASIYEQYF. The CDR3 nucleotides are TGCAGTGCTAGAGCTCGCCGAGCAGCGTCCATCTACGAGCAGTACTTC.

The chain has TRBV6-6 and TRBJ1-1; D is possibly TRBD1 (5 bases). Looked up from germline, CDR1 is MNHNY and CDR2 is SVGAGI (reference sequence). CDR3 length: 12 residues. The ends were cut back, 7 bases at V and 1 base at J, with 7 bases in the middle. This chain's CDR3 is CASTRANTEAFF. CDR3 bases: TGTGCCAGCACCAGGGCGAACACTGAAGCTTTCTTT.

The gene calls are TRBV6-5 and TRBJ2-4; perhaps TRBD1 as D (6 bases). V was trimmed by 3 bases and J by 6 bases, leaving 15 bases between them. There are 15 residues in the CDR3. Germline V gene sequence: CDR1 MNHEY, CDR2 SVGAGI. The CDR3 sequence: CASSYGTPPANIQYF. The CDR3 DNA sequence: TGTGCCAGCAGTTATGGGACACCTCCGGCAAACATTCAGTACTTC.

The rearrangement links TRBV3-1 to TRBJ2-1, with 7 bases aligning to TRBD2. Germline V gene sequence: CDR1 LGHDT, CDR2 YNNKEL (reference sequence). The trim removed 8 bases at V and 10 bases at J, leaving 8 bases unmatched. The CDR3 has 12 amino acids. CDR3 amino acids: CASQGGASEQFF. For the CDR3, the DNA is TGTGCCAGCCAGGGAGGGGCTTCGGAGCAGTTCTTC.

There are a few counts of this clonotype. This chain connects TRBV3-1 to TRBJ2-2; possibly TRBD2 for D (6 bases). The V end was cut by 4 bases, the J end by 1 base, with 10 bases between. The CDR3 spans 15 residues. Germline-derived CDR1 and CDR2 are LGHDT and YNNKEL (reference sequence). The DNA for the CDR3 is TGTGCCAGCAGCCTGGGGCGGGGGAACACCGGGGAGCTGTTTTTT. It encodes CASSLGRGNTGELFF.

This clonotype has at least ten counts. The genes are TRBV5-1 and TRBJ2-1; 9 bases are shared with TRBD1. CDR3 length equals 14 residues. The V gene end was trimmed by 2 bases and the J gene end by 8 bases; junction bases not matched to a gene: 5. In germline, CDR1 is SGHRS, CDR2 YFSETQ. CDR3 nucleotides: TGCGCCAGCAGCTTAGGGACAGGGAGAGATGAGCAGTTCTTC. Translation: CASSLGTGRDEQFF.

The chain is built from TRBV19 and TRBJ1-1, with D hard to call. This CDR3 region has 12 residues. Trimming shortened V by 5 bases and J by 3 bases, and 7 bases separated the two germline ends. Germline CDR1 and CDR2: LNHDA and SQIVND (reference sequence). CDR3 DNA: TGTGCCAGTAGTGGAGGGCACACTGAAGCTTTCTTT. Protein product: CASSGGHTEAFF.

The V and J genes are TRBV29-1 and TRBJ2-7; D possibly uses TRBD1 or TRBD2 (5 bases each). Trimming removed 4 bases at V and 2 bases at J, with 15 bases between. Germline V gene lookup returns CDR1 SQVTM and CDR2 ANQGSEA. CDR3 length: 14 residues. In DNA, the CDR3 is TGCAGCGTTGTTCAGGGTAGGGGACCCTACGAGCAGTACTTC. Translating it yields CSVVQGRGPYEQYF.

The chain is built from TRBV9 and TRBJ2-3; no reliable D call. The CDR3 spans 14 residues. V lost 0 bases and J lost 4, with 9 bases in between. CDR1 and CDR2 from the germline V gene are SGDLS and YYNGEE. For the CDR3, the DNA is TGTGCCAGCAGCGTAGGTGGTGGAGCAGATACGCAGTATTTT. Residues: CASSVGGGADTQYF.

The rearrangement joins TRBV12-3 or TRBV12-4 to TRBJ1-1; D perhaps matches TRBD1 (5 bases). CDR3 size: 14 residues. V was clipped by 5 bases and J by 1 base, with 11 bases between them. CDR3 in DNA: TGTGCCAGCAGTCCTCGACAGTGGAACACTGAAGCTTTCTTT. It yields the protein CASSPRQWNTEAFF.

Only a few counts were recorded for this clonotype. CDR3 DNA sequence: TGTGCCAGCAGCCAAGAACGTATAGGTCAGTTTCCAGGATCGATAAATTCACCCCTCCACTTT. Residues: CASSQERIGQFPGSINSPLHF. This chain connects TRBV3-1 to TRBJ1-6; D unclear. This CDR3 comprises 21 residues. Germline assignment: CDR1 LGHDT and CDR2 YNNKEL (reference sequence). V dropped 0 bases and J dropped 7 bases, with 28 bases sitting between them. Combining the CDR3 with reference TRBV3-1 and TRBJ1-6 gives the whole variable domain DTAVSQTPKYLVTQMGNDKSIKCEQNLGHDTMYWYKQDSKKFLKIMFSYNNKELIINETVPNRFSPKSPDKAHLNLHINSLELGDSAVYFCASSQERIGQFPGSINSPLHFGNGTRLTVT.

This clonotype was counted a few times. This sequence joins TRBV11-2 and TRBJ1-2; tentative D call: TRBD1 (6 bases). The CDR3 is made up of 14 amino acids. In germline, CDR1 is SGHAT, CDR2 FQNNGV. V shed 1 base and J shed 4 bases, with 10 bases lying between them. The CDR3 bases are TGTGCCAGCAGCTTAGCCAGGGGCCCCTATGGCTACACCTTC. Protein sequence: CASSLARGPYGYTF.

This clonotype appeared a few times. The V call is TRBV5-1, the J call TRBJ1-2; 10 bases match TRBD1. The V gene end was trimmed by 3 bases and the J gene end by 6 bases; junction bases not matched to a gene: 8. CDR1 is SGHRS, CDR2 YFSETQ, per germline. The CDR3 is 15 residues long. This chain's CDR3 is CASSSSGTGAHGYTF. As DNA, the CDR3 is TGCGCCAGCAGCTCATCCGGGACAGGGGCCCATGGCTACACCTTC.

This CDR3 is CASSQSPSQGARGNTIYF. CDR3 nucleotide sequence: TGTGCCAGCAGCCAATCGCCCAGCCAGGGCGCTCGGGGAAACACCATATATTTT. The gene calls are TRBV16 and TRBJ1-3; maybe TRBD1 (5 bases). This CDR3 has 18 residues. Deletions cut 0 bases from V and 4 bases from J, with 19 bases between. Looked up from germline, CDR1 is KGHSY and CDR2 is FQNENV.